The entry below gives a single T cell receptor beta chain sequence along with its context. Its antigen remains undetermined. Base qualities were left out, and no much larger clone turns up one base away. These data come from a study of response to subunit inactivated influenza vaccine (dated by TCRdb to 2017 to 2018). Broadly, across the study: The study used deep quantitative T cell receptor repertoire profiling to track responses to a trivalent subunit inactivated influenza vaccine.

The library was generated by RT-PCR. Sequencing was performed on an Illumina HiSeq 2500. TCRdb applied fastp at Q25 and MiXCR to the public reads, then kept only in-frame beta chains. Rows are unified per CDR3 protein, each entry keeping the most common DNA and genes. The sample profile shows roughly 540,000 distinct CDR3 sequences; under 30% of them were found once. The top ten clones comprise about 3% of the sample. What the research found in general, with its limitations: According to the authors, only a limited number of new T cells may be recruited by each seasonal influenza vaccination.

The germline V gene provides CDR1 SGHVS and CDR2 FQNEAQ. Including the terminal cysteine and phenylalanine, the CDR3 comprises 16 residues. The retained sequence is limited to the CDR3, 48 bases, with the frame set at the first base. Trimming accounts for 1 base at V and 9 bases at J, while the number of junction bases matched to no gene is 11. These data were likewise used in another study, on T cells expressing NK-cell markers. The second paper states: 5'RACE template switching, by which a universal primer site and unique molecular identifiers were added, was used to make TCR beta cDNA libraries. Eight or nine donors provided sorted CD3+CD56+NKG2C+, CD3+CD56+NKG2C- and CD3+CD56-NKG2C+ T-cell subsets, whose TCR beta-chain repertoires were profiled. Among the eight sequenced donors, seven were HCMV-seropositive and one was HCMV-seronegative. To restrict sorting to alphabetaTCR-expressing T cells, an anti-gammadeltaTCR antibody was added in several experiments. For five or six donors, the dominant CD3+CD56+NKG2C+ clonotypes were among the top 10 CD8+ clonotypes and accounted for about 1.0-7.5% of CD8+ T cells. Those dominant clonotypes were again the most abundant among CD3+CD56-NKG2C+ cells in a handful of donors, at about 25-60.1%. Whether the expanded NKG2C-expressing T cell clones were specific for HCMV antigens was left unclear. The study sequenced eight donors, all healthy volunteers chosen at random: three men and five women. HCMV-specific IgG was detected in serum with a commercial ELISA kit to determine HCMV serostatus. Peripheral blood mononuclear cells were isolated from blood by Ficoll density gradient centrifugation. Using Miltenyi isolation kits, CD4+ and CD8+ T cells were isolated from PBMC through magnetic immunoseparation. cDNA synthesis was primed from the TCR beta constant segment and was followed by two successive PCR amplification steps. The libraries were sequenced on Illumina HiSeq 2000/2500, MiSeq or NextSeq, producing 2 x 150 bp reads. Reads were demultiplexed and grouped by UMI with MIGEC, and clonotypes were assembled and quantified with MiTCR. Only TCR cDNA sequences supported by at least two reads were kept to exclude erroneous sequences. Downstream repertoire analysis used the tcR package, and clonotypes were matched across fractions by CDR3 nucleotide sequence plus V segment. VDJmatch was used to annotate antigen specificity against VDJdb, with one amino acid substitution in CDR3 allowed.

This specimen was CD4+ T cells sorted from PBMCs, taken 11 to 12 days after vaccination. The rearrangement joined TRBV7-8 to TRBJ2-1; 8 of the junction bases match TRBD2. The origin of this receptor is a man aged 50 to 59 who received an inactivated influenza vaccine. Donor details come from another sample of the same person, matched by shared clones. The nucleotides are TGTGCCAGCAGCTTAGTTTTAGCAGCGGGAGATGGTGAGCAGTTCTTC. Its protein reads: CASSLVLAAGDGEQFF. With the portions outside the CDR3 filled from the reference TRBV7-8 and TRBJ2-1 genes, the complete variable region becomes GAGVSQSPRYKVAKRGQDVALRCDPISGHVSLFWYQQALGQGPEFLTYFQNEAQLDKSGLPSDRFFAERPEGSVSTLKIQRTQQEDSAVYLCASSLVLAAGDGEQFFGPGTRLTVL.